This record covers a single TCR beta chain. Its antigen remains unidentified. These data come from a study of shared clonotypes between healthy human individuals. The input for sorted-subset replicate PCRs was about 0.2 ug DNA, tens of thousands of T cell genomes. Sequencing used immunoSEQ multiplex PCR; TCRdb keeps in-frame clones, though not all of them. The table records approximately 1.5 million clones, roughly 98% of them present only once. CDR1 is SNHLY, CDR2 FYNNEI, per germline. V was clipped by 6 bases and J by 5 bases, with 13 bases between them. There are 13 residues in the CDR3. Only Caucasian adults living in Nashville, Tennessee served as donors. Study-level findings and limits: Only blood was sampled, and tissue TCR repertoires likely differ from blood ones.

The sequencing input was naive CD4+ T cells sorted from blood. Subset here: CD45RA+ positively selected. This rearrangement joins TRBV2 to TRBJ2-5; TRBD1 or TRBD2 may be the D gene (5 bases each). The source is a man in his thirties or forties in good health. CDR3 amino acids: CASRGTPWETQYF. For the CDR3, the DNA is TGTGCCAGCAGAGGGACCCCCTGGGAGACCCAGTACTTC.